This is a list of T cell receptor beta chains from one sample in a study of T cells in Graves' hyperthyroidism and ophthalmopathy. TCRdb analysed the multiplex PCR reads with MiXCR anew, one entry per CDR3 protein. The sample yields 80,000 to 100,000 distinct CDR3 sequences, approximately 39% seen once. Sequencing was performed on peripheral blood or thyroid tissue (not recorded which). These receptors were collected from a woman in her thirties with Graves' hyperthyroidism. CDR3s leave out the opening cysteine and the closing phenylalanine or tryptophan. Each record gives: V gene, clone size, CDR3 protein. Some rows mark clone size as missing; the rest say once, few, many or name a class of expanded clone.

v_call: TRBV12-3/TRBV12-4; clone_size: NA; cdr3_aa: ASSAGRGFEQYFGPNTGELF
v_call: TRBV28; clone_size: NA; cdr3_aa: ASSLSGGDGYT
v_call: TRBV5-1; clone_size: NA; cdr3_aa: ASIPRDTTDTQY
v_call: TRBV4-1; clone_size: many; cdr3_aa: ASSQDRSQGNYEQY
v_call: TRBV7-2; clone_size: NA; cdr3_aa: ASSLVGAGGTSGLGGETQY
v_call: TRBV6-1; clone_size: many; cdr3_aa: ASSAQTQY
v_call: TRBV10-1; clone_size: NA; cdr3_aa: ASSRQGSEQY
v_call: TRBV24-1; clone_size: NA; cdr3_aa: ATSDSTGLAGELF
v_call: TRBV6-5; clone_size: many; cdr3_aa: ASSYPGQGGDEQY
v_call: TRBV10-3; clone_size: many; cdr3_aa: AIRTPGQGFRA
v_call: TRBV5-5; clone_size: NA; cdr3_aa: ASSSRTGEDYGYT
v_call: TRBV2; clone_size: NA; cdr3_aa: ASSGQGTYEQY
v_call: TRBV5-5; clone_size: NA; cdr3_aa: ASSHATKAF
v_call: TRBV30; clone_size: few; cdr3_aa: AWTGDRTPYGYT
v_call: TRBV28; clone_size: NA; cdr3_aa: ASMRRIHTEAF
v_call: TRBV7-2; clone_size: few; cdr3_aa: ASSRPGLAGDEQY
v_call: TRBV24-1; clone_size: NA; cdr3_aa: AASSGLRSNQPQH
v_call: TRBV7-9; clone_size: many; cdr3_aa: ASSLEDRGYYYGYT
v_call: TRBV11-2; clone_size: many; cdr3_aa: ASSLPPLDRGPGELF
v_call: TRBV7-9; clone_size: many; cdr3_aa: ASSLAPADYEQY
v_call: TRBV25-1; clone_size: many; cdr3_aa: ASRRGTEAF
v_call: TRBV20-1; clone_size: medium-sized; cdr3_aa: SASVGNQETQY
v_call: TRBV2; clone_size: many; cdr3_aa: ASSLWGQGGQETQY
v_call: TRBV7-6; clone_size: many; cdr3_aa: ASSSRDMGIYGYT
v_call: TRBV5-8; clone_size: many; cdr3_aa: ASSLAGGAGEQY
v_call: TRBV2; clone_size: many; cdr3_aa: ASRRTGGSETQY
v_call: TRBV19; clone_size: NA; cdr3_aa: ASNTGPPKETQY
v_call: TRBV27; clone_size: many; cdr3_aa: ASSPNPGHYGYT
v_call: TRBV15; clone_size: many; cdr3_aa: ATSRGGGGRTEAF
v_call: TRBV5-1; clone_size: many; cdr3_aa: ASSLVQGHRETQY
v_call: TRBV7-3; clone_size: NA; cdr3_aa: ASSLTHSANTGELV
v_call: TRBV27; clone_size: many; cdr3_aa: ASSSFRDRVSRGQY
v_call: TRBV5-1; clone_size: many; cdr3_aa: ASSDGIYGYT
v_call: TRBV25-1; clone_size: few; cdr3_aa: ASSDHGANVLT
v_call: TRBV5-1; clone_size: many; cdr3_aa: ASSLAGGPRTGELF
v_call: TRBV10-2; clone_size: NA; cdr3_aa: ASGNPGPGNEKLF
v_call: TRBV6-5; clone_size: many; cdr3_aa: ASSYRHTIY
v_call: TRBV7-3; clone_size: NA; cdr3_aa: ASSLIGGKFDTEAF
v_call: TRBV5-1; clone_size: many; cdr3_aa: ASSLDWGEKLF
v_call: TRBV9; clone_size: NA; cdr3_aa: ASSGTGNEKLF